This T cell receptor beta chain was observed in a study of Graves' ophthalmopathy and Graves' hyperthyroidism. At the level of the study: The study drew peripheral blood at initial diagnosis, before any treatment.

Amplification from RNA transcripts yielded the TCR beta CDR3 regions. Following a first-round RT-PCR that used HTBI primers, a second-round multiplex PCR was carried out. MiXCR, applied by TCRdb to the multiplex PCR reads, yields one record per CDR3 protein. The repertoire holds 200,000 to 250,000 distinct CDR3 sequences, with about 22% as singletons. Exclusion covered patients with other autoimmune diseases or uncontrolled infections (as well as pregnancy or lactation). Clinical symptoms, serum thyroxine, TRAb, thyroid ultrasound and orbital computed tomography determined diagnosis. Germline V gene sequence: CDR1 DFQATT, CDR2 SNEGSKA (reference sequence). V gave up 3 bases and J gave up 0 bases, with 17 bases separating them. This CDR3 comprises 16 residues.

Sequencing used peripheral blood. The chain joins TRBV20-1 to TRBJ2-5, with D possibly matching TRBD2 (6 bases). The origin of this receptor is a woman aged 45-65 years with Graves' ophthalmopathy. CDR3 in amino acids: CSASSTSSRYQETQYF. The CDR3 DNA is TGCAGTGCTAGTTCGACTAGTTCGAGGTACCAAGAGACCCAGTACTTC.